Described below is a single T cell receptor (beta chain) sequence and its context. Antigen specificity is unknown. This entry belongs to a study of a mutant IDH1 vaccine in newly diagnosed glioma. Study at large: Vaccination was launched 4-6 weeks after radiotherapy alone, or with temozolomide cycles. Beforehand, treatment had been radiotherapy, temozolomide, or both; the majority received both. General study results and limits: Pseudoprogression showed no apparent link to changes in top peripheral T cell clonotypes.

V was clipped by 5 bases and J by 2 bases, with 13 bases between them. The CDR3 consists of 14 residues. Germline lookup yields CDR1 LNHDA and CDR2 SQIVND (reference sequence). Time point given: week 5, during vaccination. Doses consisted of 300 ug of mutant IDH1 20-mer peptide each, paired with topical imiquimod. This table comes from immunoSEQ multiplex PCR, and its TCRdb copy is limited to in-frame clones, with some not included. The table records 30,000 to 35,000 clones, around 60% of them present only once. This receptor was taken from a woman younger than 35 with glioma. The chain carries TRBV19 and TRBJ2-7, with D unclear. The specimen was PBMCs, collected from a glioma patient whose treatment included an IDH1 peptide vaccine. This CDR3 reads CASSVVGKTYEQYF. In DNA form, the CDR3 reads TGTGCCAGTAGTGTCGTGGGCAAAACCTACGAGCAGTACTTC. Full variable domain (remainder filled in from reference TRBV19 and TRBJ2-7): DGGITQSPKYLFRKEGQNVTLSCEQNLNHDAMYWYRQDPGQGLRLIYYSQIVNDFQKGDIAEGYSVSREKKESFPLTVTSAQKNPTAFYLCASSVVGKTYEQYFGPGTRLTVT.